Presented here are 21 T cell receptor beta chains from one specimen sequenced in a study of blood T cell repertoires in COVID-19. The protocol was immunoSEQ multiplex PCR, while the TCRdb copy is restricted to in-frame clones and leaves out a portion. The sample contains some 400,000 clones, around 91% of which appear only once. The sequenced sample consisted of PBMCs or T cells enriched from blood (not recorded which). The origin of the receptors is a man between 25 and 39 years old who had recovered from COVID-19.

This clone has just one count. The rearrangement links TRBV7-9 to TRBJ1-4, with 7 bases fitting TRBD1. Germline V gene sequence: CDR1 SEHNR, CDR2 FQNEAQ (reference sequence). J lost 7 bases, V lost 1 base, and 0 bases had no gene match. The CDR3 totals 13 residues. CDR3 sequence (DNA): TGTGCCAGCAGCTTAGGGACAGGTGAAAAACTGTTTTTT. Protein product: CASSLGTGEKLFF.

This chain uses TRBV24-1 with TRBJ2-3; TRBD1 aligns across 7 bases. In germline, CDR1 is KGHDR, CDR2 SFDVKD. The length of the CDR3 is 17 residues. Losses at the gene ends were 4 bases for V and 4 bases for J; bases not matched to a gene: 13. The CDR3 is CATSDQAEQGWADTQYF. In nucleotides, the CDR3 is TGTGCCACCAGTGACCAAGCCGAACAGGGGTGGGCAGATACGCAGTATTTT.

In its sample, this clone was seen once. V usage is TRBV18 and J usage is TRBJ1-1, with no clear D. Germline V gives CDR1 KGHSH, CDR2 LQKENI. V dropped 1 base and J dropped 4 bases, with 10 bases sitting between them. This CDR3 contains 14 residues. CDR3 bases: TGTGCCAGCTCACCACAGGGAGTTGGCACTGAAGCTTTCTTT. Translation: CASSPQGVGTEAFF.

The chain couples TRBV5-4 to TRBJ2-7; 10 positions agree with TRBD1. With 4 bases clipped from V and 3 bases from J, the junction kept 1 base outside the gene matches. Germline lookup yields CDR1 SGHNT and CDR2 YYREEE (reference sequence). CDR3 length: 13 amino acids. CDR3 in DNA: TGTGCCAGCAGCCGGGACAGGGGCTACGAGCAGTACTTC. Its translation is CASSRDRGYEQYF.

The chain uses TRBV19 and TRBJ1-5, with D unclear. V lost 1 base to trimming and J lost 6 bases, with 10 bases between them. The germline CDR1 and CDR2 sequences are LNHDA and SQIVND (reference sequence). This CDR3 has 14 amino acids. The CDR3 region is CASSIAGYGQPQHF. CDR3 sequence (DNA): TGTGCCAGTAGTATAGCGGGGTACGGTCAGCCCCAGCATTTT.

This chain links TRBV2 with TRBJ1-1; D uncertain. CDR1 is SNHLY and CDR2 is FYNNEI in the germline V gene. The CDR3 is 12 residues long. The V end was cut by 3 bases, the J end by 8 bases, with 10 bases between. Here the CDR3 reads CASSEDRGEAFF. The DNA for the CDR3 is TGTGCCAGCAGTGAGGATAGAGGGGAAGCTTTCTTT.

V and J are TRBV19 and TRBJ1-3; D uncertain. Germline V gene lookup returns CDR1 LNHDA and CDR2 SQIVND (reference sequence). V was cut by 5 bases and J by 4 bases, with 9 bases left in between. The CDR3 runs to 13 residues. The CDR3 sequence is CASSPSSGNTIYF. The CDR3 DNA is TGTGCCAGTAGTCCCAGTTCAGGAAACACCATATATTTT.

The chain is built from TRBV14 and TRBJ2-5; 7 bases are shared with TRBD1. This CDR3 is built from 16 residues. V lost 2 bases and J lost 5; bases outside the gene matches: 11. Germline-derived CDR1 and CDR2 are SGHDN and FVKESK. CDR3 protein: CASSQFGQAPGETQYF. DNA for the CDR3: TGTGCCAGCAGCCAATTTGGACAGGCCCCGGGGGAGACCCAGTACTTC.

This clone was counted ten times or more. The chain has TRBV30 and TRBJ1-6; D gene ambiguous. Germline V lookup: CDR1 GTSNPN, CDR2 SVGIG (reference sequence). V lost 0 bases to trimming and J lost 7 bases, with 7 bases between them. This CDR3 region has 13 residues. The CDR3 region is CAWSVLENSPLHF. The CDR3 DNA follows: TGTGCCTGGAGTGTACTAGAGAATTCACCCCTCCACTTT.

The chain employs TRBV11-3 and TRBJ2-7; 8 positions agree with TRBD2. CDR1 is SGHNT and CDR2 is YENEEA in the germline V gene. The CDR3 loop spans 14 amino acids. Trimming removed 6 bases from V and 2 bases from J; junction bases left unmatched: 6. CDR3 in amino acids: CASSSAGVPYEQYF. CDR3 DNA: TGTGCCAGCAGTTCAGCGGGAGTCCCCTACGAGCAGTACTTC.

For this clone: This sample includes further DNA sequences coding for the same CDR3. This chain links TRBV18 with TRBJ1-4; 9 nucleotides align to TRBD1. With 5 bases clipped from V and 4 bases from J, the junction kept 5 bases outside the gene matches. The CDR3 extends over 15 amino acids. The V gene's germline CDR1 is KGHSH and CDR2 LQKENI. CDR3 in amino acids: CASSRGQGINEKLFF. In DNA, the CDR3 is TGTGCCAGCTCAAGAGGACAGGGGATTAATGAAAAACTGTTTTTT.

This chain links TRBV21-1 with TRBJ2-1; the table gives TRBD2 as D, unverified against the DNA. TRBV21-1 is a pseudogene locus. The CDR3 is made up of 18 amino acids. The CDR3: CASRYSGRRGILNNEQFF. Written as DNA, the CDR3 is TGTGCCAGCAGATATAGCGGGAGGAGGGGAATATTAAACAATGAGCAGTTCTTC.

CDR3 residues: CASRETGTGNTIYF. As DNA, the CDR3 is TGTGCCAGCAGAGAGACAGGGACAGGAAACACCATATATTTT. The chain carries TRBV6-6 and TRBJ1-3, with 7 bases aligning to TRBD1. The CDR3 totals 14 residues. Germline V gene sequence: CDR1 MNHNY, CDR2 SVGAGI (reference sequence). After removal of 6 bases from V and 4 bases from J, the junction contained 6 bases not matched to a gene.

The V and J genes are TRBV5-1 and TRBJ2-3; no firm D call. Germline V gene lookup returns CDR1 SGHRS and CDR2 YFSETQ. The CDR3 has 14 amino acids. Trimming pared 3 bases from V and 6 bases from J, leaving 14 bases between. CDR3 sequence: CASSSSGTPDTQYF. In nucleotides, the CDR3 is TGCGCCAGCAGCTCCTCAGGTACCCCGGATACGCAGTATTTT.

V is TRBV5-4 and J is TRBJ2-1, with 7 positions matching TRBD2. V shed 0 bases and J 7 bases; nucleotides not matched to a gene: 4. The CDR3 has 14 residues. Germline lookup yields CDR1 SGHNT and CDR2 YYREEE (reference sequence). The chain's CDR3 is CASSLGLAQNEQFF. CDR3 nucleotide sequence: TGTGCCAGCAGCTTGGGACTAGCTCAAAATGAGCAGTTCTTC.

The gene calls are TRBV12-5 and TRBJ2-7; 8 nucleotides match TRBD2. This CDR3 region has 16 residues. The junction had 9 bases not matched to a gene; V was cut back by 1 base and J by 4 bases. Germline CDR1 LGHNT, CDR2 FRNRAP. The CDR3 DNA is TGTGCTAGTGGTTTGGAGGAAGCGGGAGTATCTTACGAGCAGTACTTC. This codes for CASGLEEAGVSYEQYF.

The chain links TRBV29-1 to TRBJ2-1; 10 nucleotides line up with TRBD2. Germline CDR1 is SQVTM and CDR2 is ANQGSEA. Losses at the gene ends were 2 bases for V and 3 bases for J; bases not matched to a gene: 7. The CDR3 runs 16 residues. The CDR3 sequence is CSVEYVLAGIYNEQFF. CDR3 DNA: TGCAGCGTTGAATACGTACTAGCGGGAATCTACAATGAGCAGTTCTTC.

This clone was observed a single time. This chain connects TRBV30 to TRBJ2-6; D possibly corresponds to TRBD2 (7 bases). Germline CDR1 GTSNPN, CDR2 SVGIG (reference sequence). V was clipped by 8 bases and J by 2 bases, with 13 bases between them. This CDR3 comprises 14 residues. CDR3 residues: CARGGAAGANVLTF. The CDR3 DNA sequence: TGTGCCCGTGGGGGGGCGGCTGGGGCCAACGTCCTGACTTTC.

The chain employs TRBV30 and TRBJ1-5; 8 bases align to TRBD1. This CDR3 is 13 amino acids long. Germline CDR1 GTSNPN, CDR2 SVGIG (reference sequence). V lost 5 bases and J lost 6; bases outside the gene matches: 6. CDR3 loop: CAWAGQGGQPQHF. The DNA for the CDR3 is TGTGCCTGGGCTGGACAGGGAGGTCAGCCCCAGCATTTT. The full variable domain, completed using reference TRBV30 and TRBJ1-5, is SQTIHQWPATLVQPVGSPLSLECTVEGTSNPNLYWYRQAAGRGLQLLFYSVGIGQISSEVPQNLSASRPQDRQFILSSKKLLLSDSGFYLCAWAGQGGQPQHFGDGTRLSIL.

J is TRBJ1-2 and V is TRBV7-9, with 9 bases fitting TRBD1. CDR1 is SEHNR, CDR2 FQNEAQ, per germline (reference sequence). The CDR3 runs to 14 residues. V trimming: 5 bases; J trimming: 6 bases; junction bases outside the gene matches: 7. CDR3 sequence: CASSALGQGDGYTF. The CDR3 region has the DNA TGTGCCAGCAGCGCGCTGGGACAGGGCGATGGCTACACCTTC.

The gene calls are TRBV4-1 and TRBJ1-2; TRBD1 agrees at 7 bases. This CDR3 spans 14 amino acids. V dropped 3 bases and J dropped 8; count of bases not matched to a gene: 9. Germline V gene data show CDR1 as MGHRA and CDR2 as YSYEKL. The chain's CDR3 is CASSHATGTGGYTF. The CDR3 DNA sequence: TGCGCCAGCAGCCACGCGACAGGGACGGGAGGCTACACCTTC.